One sample yielded the 20 T cell receptor beta chains listed below, sequenced in a study of cytomegalovirus exposure and HLA in healthy donors. Primers included in the PCR were 60 Vbeta and 13 Jbeta primers. Using immunoSEQ multiplex PCR, the repertoire was profiled, and TCRdb retains in-frame clones only, with some absent. The repertoire holds 150,000 to 200,000 clones, with approximately 85% as singletons. The sequenced sample was PBMCs. Receptor source: a man aged 18 to 30 in good health and CMV-seronegative.

V usage is TRBV30 and J usage is TRBJ2-7; TRBD2 matches 7 bases. Germline V gives CDR1 GTSNPN, CDR2 SVGIG (reference sequence). V was pared by 5 bases and J by 4 bases, with 2 bases of the junction left unmatched. The CDR3 loop spans 11 amino acids. DNA for the CDR3: TGTGCCTGGGGGACTACGTACGAGCAGTACTTC. Its protein product is CAWGTTYEQYF.

V is TRBV5-8 and J is TRBJ1-5; 9 bases match TRBD1. The V gene's germline CDR1 is SGHTS and CDR2 YDEGEE. J lost 1 base, V lost 4 bases, and 9 bases had no gene match. The CDR3 consists of 17 residues. CDR3 sequence: CASSAHHRGLSNQPQHF. The CDR3 bases are TGTGCCAGCAGCGCGCACCACAGGGGGCTGAGCAATCAGCCCCAGCATTTT.

This chain connects TRBV6-5 to TRBJ2-1; D perhaps matches TRBD1 (7 bases). The ends were cut back, 2 bases at V and 7 bases at J, with 15 bases in the middle. Germline assignment: CDR1 MNHEY and CDR2 SVGAGI. This CDR3 is built from 15 residues. CDR3 amino acids: CASSYAGQLGNEQFF. The CDR3 coding sequence is TGTGCCAGCAGTTACGCGGGACAGTTAGGTAATGAGCAGTTCTTC.

The gene calls are TRBV19 and TRBJ2-7; TRBD2 matches 7 bases. Trimming at V came to 6 bases and at J to 0 bases, leaving 5 bases not matched to a gene. The CDR3 loop spans 14 amino acids. The germline gives CDR1 LNHDA, CDR2 SQIVND (reference sequence). The CDR3 sequence is CASRPSGGSYEQYF. The CDR3 nucleotides are TGTGCCAGTAGACCGTCGGGGGGCTCCTACGAGCAGTACTTC.

This chain uses TRBV10-1 with TRBJ1-1; D unclear. The CDR3 runs to 13 residues. Germline-derived CDR1 and CDR2 are WNHNN and SYGVQD (reference sequence). V lost 6 bases and J lost 3, with 11 bases in between. The CDR3 loop reads CASRRGRDTEAFF. In DNA form, the CDR3 reads TGCGCCAGCAGGCGAGGGAGGGACACTGAAGCTTTCTTT.

Only a few counts were recorded for this clone. One junction end disagrees with the germline gene, perhaps due to a read error. This rearrangement joins TRBV7-7 to TRBJ2-5, with D possibly matching TRBD1 (8 bases). CDR1 and CDR2 from the germline V gene are SSHAT and FNYEAQ (reference sequence). This CDR3 has 15 amino acids. CDR3 loop: CASSSTGAGGETQYF. DNA of the CDR3: TGTGCTAGCAGCTCGACAGGGGCCGGGGGGGAGACCCAGTACTTC.

This CDR3 is CASSPRGRDREHYEQYF. In DNA, the CDR3 is TGTGCCAGCAGCCCAAGGGGTCGGGACAGGGAACACTACGAGCAGTACTTC. The chain links TRBV13 to TRBJ2-7; 9 nucleotides agree with TRBD1. The CDR3 sequence is 17 residues long. Germline-derived CDR1 and CDR2 are PRHDT and FYEKMQ (reference sequence). The J segment lost 3 bases and the V segment lost 5 bases, leaving 14 bases of the junction unmatched.

The chain uses TRBV4-3 and TRBJ2-5, with TRBD2 matching 7 bases. Germline CDR1 and CDR2: LGHNA and YSLEER. Losses at the gene ends were 0 bases for V and 2 bases for J; bases not matched to a gene: 12. The CDR3 consists of 18 residues. This CDR3 is CASSQDAGRGSGQETQYF. In nucleotides, the CDR3 is TGCGCCAGCAGCCAAGATGCGGGGCGGGGGAGCGGTCAAGAGACCCAGTACTTC.

This chain joins TRBV2 and TRBJ1-4; possible D gene TRBD1, 6 bases. Trimming left V 6 bases short and J 6 bases short, with 17 bases between. The germline V gene has CDR1 SNHLY and CDR2 FYNNEI. This CDR3 contains 15 residues. This CDR3 reads CASRTDAGADEKLFF. The CDR3 bases are TGTGCCAGCAGGACAGACGCAGGGGCAGATGAAAAACTGTTTTTT.

The chain has TRBV4-3 and TRBJ2-1; D may be TRBD2 (5 bases). Trimming shortened V by 5 bases and J by 8 bases, and 13 bases separated the two germline ends. The CDR3 runs 13 residues. Germline-derived CDR1 and CDR2 are LGHNA and YSLEER. The CDR3 sequence: CASSSYPDYEQFF. The CDR3 DNA reads as TGCGCCAGCAGCTCCTATCCGGACTATGAGCAGTTCTTC.

The chain uses TRBV21-1 and TRBJ2-7; TRBD1 was called by the table and not checked on the DNA. TRBV21-1 is marked as a pseudogene. The CDR3 is 16 amino acids. The CDR3 nucleotides read TGTGCCAGCAGCAACTACTGGTCTCGCGACAGGTACGAGCAGTACTTC. Protein: CASSNYWSRDRYEQYF.

This clone was detected only once. This chain connects TRBV27 to TRBJ2-1; the D gene is possibly TRBD2 (5 bases). The CDR3 is made up of 16 amino acids. CDR1 and CDR2 (germline): MNHEY, SMNVEV (reference sequence). V was trimmed by 0 bases and J by 4 bases, leaving 13 bases between them. CDR3 sequence (DNA): TGTGCCAGCAGTTTATCGGTTGGCGGGTTGTACAATGAGCAGTTCTTC. The encoded protein is CASSLSVGGLYNEQFF.

This clone turned up a few times. This rearrangement joins TRBV19 to TRBJ1-1; perhaps TRBD1 as D (6 bases). V lost 4 bases and J 2 bases, leaving 20 bases between the germline ends. The germline CDR1 and CDR2 sequences are LNHDA and SQIVND (reference sequence). The CDR3 has 17 residues. The chain's CDR3 is CASSSGTIVITNTEAFF. CDR3 nucleotides: TGTGCCAGTAGTAGTGGGACAATCGTCATTACAAACACTGAAGCTTTCTTT.

CDR3 region: CASSLVASGRALETQYF. CDR3 nucleotide sequence: TGTGCCAGCAGTTTAGTGGCTAGCGGGAGAGCTTTAGAGACCCAGTACTTC. The V call is TRBV27, the J call TRBJ2-5; 10 positions match TRBD2. The CDR3 covers 17 residues. Germline V CDR1 and CDR2: MNHEY, SMNVEV (reference sequence). V lost 2 bases and J lost 4; bases outside the gene matches: 10.

This chain joins TRBV4-3 and TRBJ1-1; 7 bases are a match to TRBD1. From germline, CDR1 is LGHNA and CDR2 YSLEER. The CDR3 contains 14 residues. The V gene end was trimmed by 1 base and the J gene end by 1 base; junction bases not matched to a gene: 0. The CDR3 coding sequence is TGCGCCAGCAGCCAAGGACAGGGGAACACTGAAGCTTTCTTT. It is translated as CASSQGQGNTEAFF.

This clone has only one observation. The gene calls are TRBV13 and TRBJ2-5, with D tentatively TRBD1 (6 bases). CDR1 is PRHDT and CDR2 is FYEKMQ in the germline V gene (reference sequence). V was clipped by 2 bases and J by 6 bases, with 16 bases between them. The CDR3 length is 15 residues. CDR3 bases: TGTGCCAGCAGCTTAATGGGGGCGGGCAAAAAGACCCAGTACTTC. Its translation: CASSLMGAGKKTQYF.

The J gene is TRBJ1-5, the V gene TRBV27; D gene unclear. Trimming pared 5 bases from V and 1 base from J, leaving 12 bases between. The CDR3 is 15 amino acids. Germline CDR1 MNHEY, CDR2 SMNVEV (reference sequence). The CDR3 region is CASSALGRSNQPQHF. The CDR3 region has the DNA TGTGCCAGCAGTGCCCTCGGGAGGAGCAATCAGCCCCAGCATTTT.

The V call is TRBV9, the J call TRBJ1-6; 9 bases are a match to TRBD1. With 2 bases clipped from V and 7 bases from J, the junction kept 7 bases outside the gene matches. CDR1 is SGDLS, CDR2 YYNGEE, per germline. The CDR3 sequence is 16 residues long. The CDR3 DNA is TGTGCCAGCAGCGTGGACGGGACAGGGCTGAATTCACCCCTCCACTTT. Protein sequence: CASSVDGTGLNSPLHF.

The rearrangement uses TRBV5-1 and TRBJ2-7; 12 bases fit TRBD2. The CDR3 contains 14 residues. V was clipped by 4 bases and J by 2 bases; unmatched bases: 1. CDR1 and CDR2 from the germline V gene are SGHRS and YFSETQ. The CDR3 is CASSASGGAYEQYF. Written as DNA, the CDR3 is TGCGCCAGCAGCGCTAGCGGGGGGGCCTACGAGCAGTACTTC.

The rearrangement links TRBV7-2 to TRBJ2-1; 9 bases agree with TRBD1. Germline lookup yields CDR1 SGHTA and CDR2 FQGNSA. The CDR3 is 17 amino acids. The J segment lost 0 bases and the V segment lost 5 bases, leaving 8 bases of the junction unmatched. The CDR3: CASSRDRVILSYNEQFF. The CDR3 DNA sequence: TGTGCCAGCAGCCGGGACAGGGTGATCCTCTCCTACAATGAGCAGTTCTTC.